This record concerns one TCR beta chain sequence. Losses at the gene ends were 3 bases for V and 5 bases for J; bases not matched to a gene: 10. This CDR3 comprises 18 residues. Germline CDR1 reads MGHDK; CDR2 reads SYGVNS. The data are from a study of response to subunit inactivated influenza vaccine. Using its own MiXCR run on the RT-PCR reads, TCRdb lists one record per CDR3 protein. This table holds roughly 500,000 distinct CDR3 sequences, 15% to 20% found once. This TCR derives from a man aged 45-69 years who received an inactivated influenza vaccine. The sample in question was CD4+ T cells sorted from PBMCs, obtained 23 months after vaccination. The V gene is TRBV25-1, the J gene TRBJ2-2, with 12 bases that match TRBD1. CDR3 region: CASSDSGTGGARTGELFF. The CDR3, as DNA: TGTGCCAGCAGTGACTCTGGGACAGGGGGCGCGAGAACCGGGGAGCTGTTTTTT.